This TCR beta chain was captured in a study of regulatory T cells in long-lasting Graves disease. Overall study findings and caveats: Patients whose Graves' disease persisted exhibited lower TCR diversity than those newly diagnosed.

Arm-PCR of CDR3 regions with iRepertoire HTBI primers generated TCR beta libraries. TCRdb reprocessed the multiplex PCR reads with MiXCR, giving one entry per CDR3 protein. The sample consists of fewer than 650,000 distinct CDR3 sequences, 15% to 20% of them appearing once. This clonotype has ten or more counts. The antigen remains undetermined. The CDR3 runs to 16 residues. V shed 4 bases and J 5 bases; nucleotides not matched to a gene: 8. Germline values: CDR1 SGHDN, CDR2 FVKESK. Time point in this sample: newly diagnosed GD, antithyroid drugs for less than 3 months. Isolated PBMC RNA provided the starting material for the TCR library. Criteria from the American Thyroid Association guidelines were applied to diagnose Graves' disease. Approximately 8.9-milliliter peripheral blood samples went into EDTA tubes. The sample also formed part of further work on T cells in Graves' hyperthyroidism and ophthalmopathy. That source reports: On the basis of clinical symptoms, serum thyroxine and TRAb, thyroid ultrasound and orbital computed tomography, diagnoses were made.

The TCR originated in a woman aged 25 to 39 with Graves disease. Specimen: peripheral blood mononuclear cells (PBMCs), collected at new diagnosis, from a patient treated with antithyroid drugs. The rearrangement joins TRBV14 to TRBJ2-5, with 12 bases lining up with TRBD2. The CDR3 spells CASSPLGLAGLETQYF. In DNA form, the CDR3 reads TGTGCCAGCAGCCCCCTTGGACTAGCGGGATTGGAGACCCAGTACTTC.